Each of the 27 T cell receptor beta chains below was sequenced from the same sample in a study of control samples from healthy donors and cancer patients. The repertoire was sequenced with immunoSEQ multiplex PCR; TCRdb's copy has only in-frame clones and lacks some. Found here are 100,000 to 150,000 clones, more than 80% of them singletons; the top ten hold around 2.3%. The material sequenced was blood. The receptor set was obtained from a man aged 35 to 55 in good health.

The chain has TRBV5-1 and TRBJ1-5, with D possibly TRBD1 on 6 matching bases. Trimming removed 0 bases from V and 1 base from J, with 8 bases in between. The CDR3 contains 15 residues. The V gene's germline CDR1 is SGHRS and CDR2 YFSETQ. CDR3 loop: CASSLGDTSNQPQHF. In DNA form, the CDR3 reads TGCGCCAGCAGCTTGGGGGACACCAGCAATCAGCCCCAGCATTTT.

This chain links TRBV14 with TRBJ2-3; 8 nucleotides agree with TRBD2. Trimming took 4 bases from V and 4 from J; bases not matched to a gene: 7. The CDR3 is 15 amino acids. CDR1 and CDR2 from the germline V gene are SGHDN and FVKESK. CDR3 nucleotides: TGTGCCAGCAGCCGAGCGGGGGTAGGAGCAGATACGCAGTATTTT. It codes for CASSRAGVGADTQYF.

The chain combines TRBV21-1 with TRBJ2-2; the table's D call TRBD2 went unverified against the DNA. TRBV21-1 is annotated as a pseudogene. The CDR3 runs 15 residues. The CDR3 region has the DNA TGTGCCAGCAGCTACGGGGGGAATTACACCGGGGAGCTGTTTTTT. Translation: CASSYGGNYTGELFF.

The chain has TRBV29-1 and TRBJ1-2; 8 bases match TRBD1. With V trimmed by 6 bases and J by 7 bases, 13 bases remained unmatched. Germline-derived CDR1 and CDR2 are SQVTM and ANQGSEA. The CDR3 spans 14 residues. CDR3 region: CSVEGTGRSAGYTF. For the CDR3, the DNA is TGCAGCGTGGAGGGGACAGGTCGCTCTGCTGGCTACACCTTC.

The chain combines TRBV9 with TRBJ2-3; 9 nucleotides align to TRBD1. The V gene's germline CDR1 is SGDLS and CDR2 YYNGEE. Unmatched junction bases numbered 6, after V lost 1 base and J lost 3 bases. This CDR3 is built from 16 residues. The CDR3 nucleotides are TGTGCCAGCAGCGTAACCAACAGGGGGCTTACAGATACGCAGTATTTT. This codes for CASSVTNRGLTDTQYF.

This chain links TRBV5-6 with TRBJ1-5, with TRBD1 matching over 7 bases. This CDR3 has 16 residues. The V gene end was trimmed by 4 bases and the J gene end by 0 bases; junction bases not matched to a gene: 7. Germline values: CDR1 SGHDT, CDR2 YYEEEE. CDR3 loop: CASSRGTVNSNQPQHF. The CDR3 DNA reads as TGTGCCAGCAGCCGAGGGACAGTCAATAGCAATCAGCCCCAGCATTTT.

This chain links TRBV19 with TRBJ1-1; unclear D gene. Germline CDR1 reads LNHDA; CDR2 reads SQIVND (reference sequence). Trimming stripped 10 bases from V and 4 bases from J, with 16 bases between. This CDR3 contains 13 residues. CDR3 amino acids: CATQAGGSTEAFF. The CDR3 DNA sequence: TGTGCCACCCAGGCGGGAGGGAGCACTGAAGCTTTCTTT.

This chain joins TRBV7-9 and TRBJ2-1; 7 bases map to TRBD2. Germline V gene lookup returns CDR1 SEHNR and CDR2 FQNEAQ (reference sequence). With V trimmed by 8 bases and J by 6 bases, 10 bases remained unmatched. The length of the CDR3 is 14 residues. The CDR3 DNA sequence: TGTGCCAGCGGAGGGGCCAGCGGGACCAATGAGCAGTTCTTC. Translation gives CASGGASGTNEQFF.

The V call is TRBV7-7, the J call TRBJ2-3, with TRBD2 matching 7 bases. Germline lookup yields CDR1 SSHAT and CDR2 FNYEAQ (reference sequence). This CDR3 is built from 12 residues. The CDR3 sequence is CASGSSTDTQYF. CDR3 sequence (DNA): TGTGCTAGCGGGTCTAGCACAGATACGCAGTATTTT. Full variable domain (missing parts from reference TRBV7-7 and TRBJ2-3): GAGVSQSPRYKVTKRGQDVTLRCDPISSHATLYWYQQALGQGPEFLTYFNYEAQPDKSGLPSDRFSAERPEGSISTLTIQRTEQRDSAMYRCASGSSTDTQYFGPGTRLTVL.

This sequence joins TRBV29-1 and TRBJ2-1, with D perhaps assigned TRBD1 or TRBD2 (6 bases each). This CDR3 is built from 13 residues. Looked up from germline, CDR1 is SQVTM and CDR2 is ANQGSEA. V was pared by 2 bases and J by 2 bases, with 7 bases between. CDR3 region: CSVERGAYNEQFF. For the CDR3, the DNA is TGCAGCGTTGAAAGGGGGGCCTACAATGAGCAGTTCTTC.

This chain links TRBV11-2 with TRBJ2-1, with a possible D match to TRBD1 (6 bases). Between the trimmed V and J ends, which lost 7 bases and 3 bases, there was a span of 19 bases. Germline V gives CDR1 SGHAT, CDR2 FQNNGV. The CDR3 runs to 16 residues. The CDR3 sequence is CASTWNARGYYNEQFF. CDR3 DNA: TGTGCCAGCACCTGGAACGCGAGGGGGTACTACAATGAGCAGTTCTTC. Variable domain in full (rest from reference TRBV11-2 and TRBJ2-1): EAGVAQSPRYKIIEKRQSVAFWCNPISGHATLYWYQQILGQGPKLLIQFQNNGVVDDSQLPKDRFSAERLKGVDSTLKIQPAKLEDSAVYLCASTWNARGYYNEQFFGPGTRLTVL.

The chain recombines TRBV21-1 with TRBJ1-5; the DNA was not compared with TRBD1, the D call given in the table. TRBV21-1 is classified as a pseudogene. This CDR3 has 22 amino acids. The chain's CDR3 is CASSKGGHLIRKKWISNQPQHF. In DNA form, the CDR3 reads TGTGCCAGCAGCAAAGGGGGACATCTGATAAGGAAAAAATGGATAAGCAATCAGCCCCAGCATTTT.

This chain uses TRBV24-1 with TRBJ2-5; 14 positions agree with TRBD2. From germline, CDR1 is KGHDR and CDR2 SFDVKD. V was clipped by 12 bases and J by 5 bases; unmatched bases: 4. This CDR3 is built from 13 residues. The chain's CDR3 is CAHGLAGGETQYF. CDR3 in DNA: TGTGCCCACGGACTAGCGGGGGGTGAGACCCAGTACTTC.

The chain combines TRBV6-2 or TRBV6-3 with TRBJ2-1; TRBD2 matches 7 bases. V dropped 6 bases and J dropped 10; count of bases not matched to a gene: 18. Germline-derived CDR1 and CDR2 are MNHEY and SVGEGT. The CDR3 contains 16 residues. CDR3 sequence: CASSPRGRGGTGEQFF. CDR3 DNA sequence: TGTGCCAGCAGCCCAAGGGGAAGGGGAGGGACTGGGGAGCAGTTCTTC.

The V and J genes are TRBV14 and TRBJ2-7; 8 bases are a match to TRBD1. CDR3 length: 16 amino acids. Germline V CDR1 and CDR2: SGHDN, FVKESK. V trimming: 3 bases; J trimming: 6 bases; junction bases outside the gene matches: 13. The CDR3 here is CASSHFTRGRFSEQYF. The CDR3 bases are TGTGCCAGCAGCCATTTCACCAGGGGGCGCTTCTCCGAGCAGTACTTC.

This chain connects TRBV19 to TRBJ1-2; D not resolved. In germline, CDR1 is LNHDA, CDR2 SQIVND (reference sequence). This CDR3 has 16 residues. V dropped 3 bases and J dropped 8 bases, with 22 bases sitting between them. CDR3 nucleotides: TGTGCCAGTAGTATGTTTGAGGGATCGGGTAAAGGCGGCTACACCTTC. As protein: CASSMFEGSGKGGYTF.

The V call is TRBV6-6, the J call TRBJ1-1; TRBD1 is a possible D gene (5 bases). The CDR3 totals 15 residues. Germline values: CDR1 MNHNY, CDR2 SVGAGI (reference sequence). Trimming removed 4 bases at V and 5 bases at J, with 17 bases between. For the CDR3, the DNA is TGTGCCAGCAGTTGGGGAAGAGGGGATGGGACTGAAGCTTTCTTT. It codes for CASSWGRGDGTEAFF.

This chain links TRBV21-1 with TRBJ1-5. TRBV21-1 is flagged as a pseudogene. CDR3 length equals 16 residues. The CDR3 region is CASSKRWRTTDQPQHF. The CDR3 DNA follows: TGTGCCAGCAGCAAAAGGTGGAGGACAACGGATCAGCCCCAGCATTTT.

The chain has TRBV15 and TRBJ2-1; the D call may be TRBD1 or TRBD2 (5 bases each). In germline, CDR1 is LNHNV, CDR2 YYDKDF (reference sequence). V lost 8 bases to trimming and J lost 10 bases, with 12 bases between them. The CDR3 spans 11 residues. The CDR3 coding sequence is TGTGCCACCGGGACCGGTGCCGAGCAGTTCTTC. It specifies CATGTGAEQFF. Full variable domain (outside the CDR3, taken from reference TRBV15 and TRBJ2-1): DAMVIQNPRYQVTQFGKPVTLSCSQTLNHNVMYWYQQKSSQAPKLLFHYYDKDFNNEADTPDNFQSRRPNTSFCFLDIRSPGLGDTAMYLCATGTGAEQFFGPGTRLTVL.

This chain links TRBV18 with TRBJ2-7; D uncertain. Germline assignment: CDR1 KGHSH and CDR2 LQKENI. Trimming removed 1 base at V and 0 bases at J, with 13 bases between. The CDR3 extends over 16 amino acids. The CDR3 protein is CASSPHPATSSYEQYF. The CDR3, as DNA: TGTGCCAGCTCACCACATCCTGCTACTTCCTCCTACGAGCAGTACTTC.

In this sample, this clone turned up a few times. V and J are TRBV14 and TRBJ1-3; D unresolved. V was shortened by 3 bases and J by 5 bases, with 2 bases between the two germline ends. Germline V gene lookup returns CDR1 SGHDN and CDR2 FVKESK. This CDR3 has 11 residues. In nucleotides, the CDR3 is TGTGCCAGCAGCCAGCGAAACACCATATATTTT. It codes for CASSQRNTIYF.

J is TRBJ1-2 and V is TRBV7-9; unclear D gene. This CDR3 region has 13 residues. Trimming cost V 5 bases and J 4 bases, with 11 bases left between them. Germline lookup yields CDR1 SEHNR and CDR2 FQNEAQ (reference sequence). For the CDR3, the DNA is TGTGCCAGCAGCCCCTTTAGGGCCTATGGCTACACCTTC. Its protein is CASSPFRAYGYTF.

Comments on this clone: Different DNA sequences within this sample yield the same CDR3. The rearrangement links TRBV6-6 to TRBJ2-1; D uncertain. The germline CDR1 and CDR2 sequences are MNHNY and SVGAGI (reference sequence). The CDR3 contains 11 residues. Trimming took off 6 bases at V and 7 bases at J, with 7 bases between the two ends. The CDR3 DNA follows: TGTGCCAGCAGCCCCGGAAATGAGCAGTTCTTC. It codes for CASSPGNEQFF.

The chain is built from TRBV7-2 and TRBJ2-7, with a tentative D call TRBD1 (6 bases). Germline values: CDR1 SGHTA, CDR2 FQGNSA. The CDR3 sequence is 17 residues long. The ends were cut back, 2 bases at V and 2 bases at J, with 19 bases in the middle. CDR3 coding DNA: TGTGCCAGCAGCTTAAGCTCATTGGGGGCTCCGACCTACGAGCAGTACTTC. It yields the protein CASSLSSLGAPTYEQYF. Complete variable domain (other parts from reference TRBV7-2 and TRBJ2-7): GAGVSQSPSNKVTEKGKDVELRCDPISGHTALYWYRQSLGQGLEFLIYFQGNSAPDKSGLPSDRFSAERTGGSVSTLTIQRTQQEDSAVYLCASSLSSLGAPTYEQYFGPGTRLTVT.

V usage is TRBV3-1 (or the pseudogene TRBV3-2) and J usage is TRBJ2-3, with 11 bases that match TRBD2. The length of the CDR3 is 15 residues. The germline V gene encodes CDR1 LGHDT and CDR2 YNNKEL (reference sequence). Unmatched junction bases numbered 2, after V lost 2 bases and J lost 4 bases. The CDR3 bases are TGTGCCAGCAGCCAAATAGCGGGGGGGCCAGATACGCAGTATTTT. As protein: CASSQIAGGPDTQYF.

The gene calls are TRBV18 and TRBJ2-7, with D perhaps TRBD1 (5 bases). CDR1 is KGHSH, CDR2 LQKENI, per germline. The CDR3 is 16 amino acids. Trimming stripped 2 bases from V and 2 bases from J, with 16 bases between. CDR3 sequence reads: CASSPFSLTATYEQYF. As DNA, the CDR3 is TGTGCCAGCTCACCATTTTCGCTGACAGCCACCTACGAGCAGTACTTC.

CDR3 coding DNA: TGTGCCAGCAGTGAAGTTAGGAGAACTAGCACAGATACGCAGTATTTT. Amino acids: CASSEVRRTSTDTQYF. V is TRBV2 and J is TRBJ2-3, with D uncertain. The V end was cut by 1 base, the J end by 0 bases, with 11 bases between. Germline lookup yields CDR1 SNHLY and CDR2 FYNNEI. There are 16 residues in the CDR3.